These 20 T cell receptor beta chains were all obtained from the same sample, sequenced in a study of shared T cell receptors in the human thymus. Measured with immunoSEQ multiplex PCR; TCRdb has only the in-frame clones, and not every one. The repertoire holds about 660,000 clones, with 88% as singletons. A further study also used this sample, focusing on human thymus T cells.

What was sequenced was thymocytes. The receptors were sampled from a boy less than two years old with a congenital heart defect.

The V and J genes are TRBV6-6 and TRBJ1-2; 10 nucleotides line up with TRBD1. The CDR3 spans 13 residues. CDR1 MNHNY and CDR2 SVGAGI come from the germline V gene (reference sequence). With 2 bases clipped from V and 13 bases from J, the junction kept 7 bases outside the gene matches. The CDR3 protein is CASSYGQGERVTF. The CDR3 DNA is TGTGCCAGCAGTTACGGACAGGGGGAACGGGTCACCTTC.

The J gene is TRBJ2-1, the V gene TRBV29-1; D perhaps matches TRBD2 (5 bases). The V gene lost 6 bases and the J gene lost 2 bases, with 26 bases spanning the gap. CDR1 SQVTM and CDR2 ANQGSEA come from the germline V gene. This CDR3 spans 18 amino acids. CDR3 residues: CSVAPRGCRTGPYNEQFF. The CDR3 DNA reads TGCAGCGTCGCCCCCCGAGGGTGCAGGACCGGACCCTACAATGAGCAGTTCTTC.

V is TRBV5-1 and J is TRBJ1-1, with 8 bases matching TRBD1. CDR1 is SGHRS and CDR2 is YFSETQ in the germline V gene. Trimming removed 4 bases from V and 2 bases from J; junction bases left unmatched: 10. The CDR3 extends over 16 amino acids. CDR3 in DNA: TGCGCCAGCAGCCCTGTCCCGGGACAGGTCAACACTGAAGCTTTCTTT. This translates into CASSPVPGQVNTEAFF. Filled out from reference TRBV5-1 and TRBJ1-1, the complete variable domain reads KAGVTQTPRYLIKTRGQQVTLSCSPISGHRSVSWYQQTPGQGLQFLFEYFSETQRNKGNFPGRFSGRQFSNSRSEMNVSTLELGDSALYLCASSPVPGQVNTEAFFGQGTRLTVV.

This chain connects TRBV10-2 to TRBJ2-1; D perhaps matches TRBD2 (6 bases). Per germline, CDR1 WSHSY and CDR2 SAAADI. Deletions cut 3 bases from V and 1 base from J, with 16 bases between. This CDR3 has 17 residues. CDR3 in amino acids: CASSDYNRRGSYNEQFF. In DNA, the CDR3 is TGCGCCAGCAGTGATTATAACCGGAGGGGATCCTACAATGAGCAGTTCTTC.

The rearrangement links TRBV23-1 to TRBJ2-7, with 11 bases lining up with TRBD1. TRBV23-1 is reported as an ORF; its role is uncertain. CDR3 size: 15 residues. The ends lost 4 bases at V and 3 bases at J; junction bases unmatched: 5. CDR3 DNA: TGCGCCAGCAGTCCGTCGGGACAGGGGGACTACGAGCAGTACTTC. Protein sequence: CASSPSGQGDYEQYF.

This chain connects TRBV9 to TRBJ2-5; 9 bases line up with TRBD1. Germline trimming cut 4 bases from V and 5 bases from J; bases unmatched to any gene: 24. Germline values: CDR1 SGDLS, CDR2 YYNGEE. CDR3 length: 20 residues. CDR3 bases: TGTGCCAGCAGCCCACCGGGACAGGGTTCCATAGTCCCGGGAAGGGAGACCCAGTACTTC. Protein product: CASSPPGQGSIVPGRETQYF.

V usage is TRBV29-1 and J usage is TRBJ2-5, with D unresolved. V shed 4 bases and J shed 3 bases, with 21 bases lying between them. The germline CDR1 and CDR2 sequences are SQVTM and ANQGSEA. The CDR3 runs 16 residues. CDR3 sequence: CSVATIHRVRKETQYF. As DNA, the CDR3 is TGCAGCGTTGCGACGATCCACCGGGTCCGAAAAGAGACCCAGTACTTC.

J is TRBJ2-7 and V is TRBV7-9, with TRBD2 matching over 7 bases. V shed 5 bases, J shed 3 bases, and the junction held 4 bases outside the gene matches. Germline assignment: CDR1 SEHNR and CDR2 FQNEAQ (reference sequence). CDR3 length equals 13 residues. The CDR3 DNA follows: TGTGCCAGCAGCCCCTGGGGGGGCTACGAGCAGTACTTC. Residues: CASSPWGGYEQYF. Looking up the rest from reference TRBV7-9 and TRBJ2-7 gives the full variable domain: DTGVSQNPRHKITKRGQNVTFRCDPISEHNRLYWYRQTLGQGPEFLTYFQNEAQLEKSRLLSDRFSAERPKGSFSTLEIQRTEQGDSAMYLCASSPWGGYEQYFGPGTRLTVT.

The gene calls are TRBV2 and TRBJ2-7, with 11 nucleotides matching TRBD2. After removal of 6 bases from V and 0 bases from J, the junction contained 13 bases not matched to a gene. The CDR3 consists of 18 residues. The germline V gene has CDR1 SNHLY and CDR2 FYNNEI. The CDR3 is CASSALGTSGLISYEQYF. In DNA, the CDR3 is TGTGCCAGCAGCGCCCTGGGGACTAGCGGACTCATCTCCTACGAGCAGTACTTC.

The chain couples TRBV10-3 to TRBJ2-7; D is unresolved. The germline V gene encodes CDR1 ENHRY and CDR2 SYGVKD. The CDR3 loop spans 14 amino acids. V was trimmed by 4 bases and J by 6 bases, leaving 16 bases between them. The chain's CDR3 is CAISGPRDMGEQYF. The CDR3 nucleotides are TGTGCCATCAGTGGCCCCCGTGACATGGGCGAGCAGTACTTC.

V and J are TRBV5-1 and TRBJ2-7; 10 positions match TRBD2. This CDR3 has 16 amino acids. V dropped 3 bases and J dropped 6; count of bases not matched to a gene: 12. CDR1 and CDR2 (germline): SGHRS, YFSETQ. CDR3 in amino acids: CASSSAGSGREGEQYF. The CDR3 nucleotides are TGCGCCAGCAGCTCCGCAGGGAGCGGGAGGGAAGGCGAGCAGTACTTC.

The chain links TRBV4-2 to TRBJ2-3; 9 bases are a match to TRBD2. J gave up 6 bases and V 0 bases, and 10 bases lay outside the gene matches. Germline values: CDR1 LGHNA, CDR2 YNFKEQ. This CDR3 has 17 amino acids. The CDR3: CASSQDQGGRAADTQYF. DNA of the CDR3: TGTGCCAGCAGCCAAGATCAAGGCGGGAGGGCGGCCGATACGCAGTATTTT.

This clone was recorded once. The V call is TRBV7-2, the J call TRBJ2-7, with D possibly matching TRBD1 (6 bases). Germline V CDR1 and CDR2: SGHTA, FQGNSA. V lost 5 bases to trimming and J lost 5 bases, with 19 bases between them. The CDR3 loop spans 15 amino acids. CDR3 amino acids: CASSLTGRGPHEQYF. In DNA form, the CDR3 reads TGTGCCAGCAGCCTAACCGGCAGGGGCCCTCACGAGCAGTACTTC.

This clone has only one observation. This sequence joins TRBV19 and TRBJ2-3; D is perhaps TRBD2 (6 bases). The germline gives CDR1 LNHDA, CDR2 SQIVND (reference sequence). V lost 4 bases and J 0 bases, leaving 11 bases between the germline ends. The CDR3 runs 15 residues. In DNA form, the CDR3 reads TGTGCCAGTAGTAGGTCGCGGGGAAGCACAGATACGCAGTATTTT. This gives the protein CASSRSRGSTDTQYF.

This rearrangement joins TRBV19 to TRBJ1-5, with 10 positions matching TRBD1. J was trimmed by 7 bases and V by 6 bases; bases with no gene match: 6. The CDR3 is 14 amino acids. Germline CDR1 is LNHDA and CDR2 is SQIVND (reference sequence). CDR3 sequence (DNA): TGTGCCAGTAGATCCGGACAGGGGGACCAGCCCCAGCATTTT. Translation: CASRSGQGDQPQHF.

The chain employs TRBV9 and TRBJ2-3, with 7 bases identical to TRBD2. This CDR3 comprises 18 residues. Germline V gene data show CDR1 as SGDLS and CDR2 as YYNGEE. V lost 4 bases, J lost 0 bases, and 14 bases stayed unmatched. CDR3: CASSPRPREPLSTDTQYF. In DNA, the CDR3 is TGTGCCAGCAGCCCCAGACCGCGGGAGCCCCTTAGCACAGATACGCAGTATTTT.

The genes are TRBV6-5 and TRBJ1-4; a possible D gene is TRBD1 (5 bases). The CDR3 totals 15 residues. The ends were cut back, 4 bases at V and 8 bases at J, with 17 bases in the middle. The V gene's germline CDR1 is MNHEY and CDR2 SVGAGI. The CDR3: CASSSAGRAREKLFF. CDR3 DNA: TGTGCCAGCAGTTCCGCAGGGAGGGCTCGGGAAAAACTGTTTTTT.

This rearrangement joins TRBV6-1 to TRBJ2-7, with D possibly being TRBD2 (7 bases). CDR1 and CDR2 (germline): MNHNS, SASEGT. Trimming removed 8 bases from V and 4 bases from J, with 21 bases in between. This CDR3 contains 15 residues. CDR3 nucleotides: TGTGCCAGCCCCCCCGCTGGGGGGGGCCTTTACGAGCAGTACTTC. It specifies CASPPAGGGLYEQYF.

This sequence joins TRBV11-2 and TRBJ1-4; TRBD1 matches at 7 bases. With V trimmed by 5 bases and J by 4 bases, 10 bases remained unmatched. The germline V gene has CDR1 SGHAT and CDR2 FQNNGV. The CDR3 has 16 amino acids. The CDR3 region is CASSVRVTGLNEKLFF. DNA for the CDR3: TGTGCCAGCAGCGTTCGGGTGACAGGGCTTAATGAAAAACTGTTTTTT. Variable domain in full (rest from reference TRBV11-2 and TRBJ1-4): EAGVAQSPRYKIIEKRQSVAFWCNPISGHATLYWYQQILGQGPKLLIQFQNNGVVDDSQLPKDRFSAERLKGVDSTLKIQPAKLEDSAVYLCASSVRVTGLNEKLFFGSGTQLSVL.

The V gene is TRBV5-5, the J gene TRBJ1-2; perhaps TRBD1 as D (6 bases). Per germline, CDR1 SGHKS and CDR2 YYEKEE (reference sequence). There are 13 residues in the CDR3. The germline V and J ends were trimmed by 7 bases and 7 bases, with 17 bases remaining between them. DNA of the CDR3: TGTGCCAGCTCACCGGGGGGCTGTGGTGGCTACACCTTC. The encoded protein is CASSPGGCGGYTF. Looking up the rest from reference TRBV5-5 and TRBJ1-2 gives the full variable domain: DAGVTQSPTHLIKTRGQQVTLRCSPISGHKSVSWYQQVLGQGPQFIFQYYEKEERGRGNFPDRFSARQFPNYSSELNVNALLLGDSALYLCASSPGGCGGYTFGSGTRLTVV.